This T cell receptor (beta chain) was profiled in a study of shared clonotypes between healthy human individuals. The V and J ends lost 5 bases and 6 bases respectively, with 14 bases between them. CDR1 is SGHTA, CDR2 FQGNSA, per germline. The CDR3 is 14 amino acids. Measured with immunoSEQ multiplex PCR; TCRdb has only the in-frame clones, and not every one. The sample records about 470,000 clones, around 79% being singletons. The chain joins TRBV7-2 to TRBJ2-1; D call uncertain. Sequenced: PBMCs. The source is a woman aged 40-49 years in good health. Some clones in this sample may be carry-over from other donors' samples. The CDR3 DNA reads as TGTGCCAGCAGCCGAACCGGTCTTGGCAATGAGCAGTTCTTC. As protein: CASSRTGLGNEQFF.